Below are 13 T cell receptor beta chains sequenced from a single sample in a study of cytomegalovirus exposure and HLA in healthy donors. In the PCR, 60 Vbeta and 13 Jbeta primers were used. Here immunoSEQ multiplex PCR was the method, and the copy in TCRdb shows in-frame clones only, minus some. There are fewer than 200,000 clones in the sample; more than 65% occur only once, and around 1.5% lies in the top ten. The sample taken for sequencing was PBMCs. The source of these receptors is a male donor in good health and CMV-seronegative.

The chain recombines TRBV7-8 with TRBJ1-2; 8 nucleotides match TRBD1. J lost 4 bases, V lost 1 base, and 8 bases had no gene match. The CDR3 has 16 amino acids. Looked up from germline, CDR1 is SGHVS and CDR2 is FQNEAQ. The CDR3 sequence is CASSLENGQGTYGYTF. As DNA, the CDR3 is TGTGCCAGCAGCTTAGAAAACGGACAGGGCACCTATGGCTACACCTTC.

The chain has TRBV7-2 and TRBJ1-2; D is uncertain. In germline, CDR1 is SGHTA, CDR2 FQGNSA. Trimming cost V 3 bases and J 3 bases, with 11 bases left between them. The CDR3 has 14 residues. The CDR3 nucleotides read TGTGCCAGCAGCTTGTATGCAGAAGACTATGGCTACACCTTC. Translated, it gives CASSLYAEDYGYTF.

V is TRBV6-5 and J is TRBJ1-2, with D perhaps matching TRBD1 (5 bases). Trimming cost V 6 bases and J 8 bases, with 16 bases left between them. Per the germline V gene, CDR1 is MNHEY and CDR2 is SVGAGI. The CDR3 contains 13 residues. The CDR3 DNA sequence: TGTGCCAGCAGGGAAGCGGGGGGATGGGGCTACACCTTC. This codes for CASREAGGWGYTF.

The CDR3 coding sequence is TGTGCCAGCAGTACCCCCGACAGGGAGCGGGAGCAGTACTTC. Protein sequence: CASSTPDREREQYF. V is TRBV25-1 and J is TRBJ2-7; 7 nucleotides line up with TRBD1. This CDR3 has 14 residues. Germline assignment: CDR1 MGHDK and CDR2 SYGVNS. V was clipped by 5 bases and J by 7 bases; unmatched bases: 11.

V usage is TRBV4-3 and J usage is TRBJ2-7; D is ambiguous. Germline CDR1 and CDR2: LGHNA and YSLEER. Trimming removed 0 bases at V and 0 bases at J, with 15 bases between. The CDR3 sequence is 17 residues long. As DNA, the CDR3 is TGCGCCAGCAGCCAAGAGGCTGGTCAGCGCCCCTCCTACGAGCAGTACTTC. Its protein product is CASSQEAGQRPSYEQYF.

The CDR3 here is CASSQDYGGWETQYF. As DNA, the CDR3 is TGTGCCAGCAGCCAAGATTACGGGGGGTGGGAGACCCAGTACTTC. The chain uses TRBV4-2 and TRBJ2-5; 7 nucleotides agree with TRBD2. The CDR3 totals 15 residues. Germline loops: CDR1 LGHNA, CDR2 YNFKEQ. V was clipped by 0 bases and J by 5 bases; unmatched bases: 6.

The chain carries TRBV18 and TRBJ2-2; 7 bases map to TRBD1. The germline CDR1 and CDR2 sequences are KGHSH and LQKENI. Trimming took 1 base from V and 1 from J; bases not matched to a gene: 0. The CDR3 is 15 amino acids. DNA for the CDR3: TGTGCCAGCTCACCACGGACAGGGAACACCGGGGAGCTGTTTTTT. This translates into CASSPRTGNTGELFF.

The genes are TRBV5-6 and TRBJ2-6; the D gene is possibly TRBD1 (5 bases). Germline V CDR1 and CDR2: SGHDT, YYEEEE. The CDR3 has 16 residues. With 0 bases removed from V and 4 bases from J, the gap between germline ends came to 11 bases. The CDR3 coding sequence is TGTGCCAGCAGCTTGGACAGGCGTGAGGGGGCCAACGTCCTGACTTTC. This translates into CASSLDRREGANVLTF.

This chain links TRBV10-1 with TRBJ2-1; D call uncertain. CDR3 length equals 12 residues. Per the germline V gene, CDR1 is WNHNN and CDR2 is SYGVQD (reference sequence). The V and J ends lost 3 bases and 10 bases respectively, with 10 bases between them. The CDR3: CASSDWQYEQFF. CDR3 bases: TGCGCCAGCAGTGATTGGCAGTACGAGCAGTTCTTC.

J is TRBJ2-5 and V is TRBV9; TRBD1 matches 9 bases. The CDR3 is 17 amino acids. J gave up 2 bases and V 3 bases, and 11 bases lay outside the gene matches. CDR1 and CDR2 (germline): SGDLS, YYNGEE. As DNA, the CDR3 is TGTGCCAGCAGCGGACAGGGGGGGTTGCGCCCACAAGAGACCCAGTACTTC. It translates to CASSGQGGLRPQETQYF.

This clone has a handful of counts. The chain has TRBV6-5 and TRBJ1-3, with D unresolved. Germline V gene sequence: CDR1 MNHEY, CDR2 SVGAGI. This CDR3 has 13 residues. V was clipped by 4 bases and J by 2 bases, with 6 bases between them. CDR3 loop: CASSSLTGNTIYF. Written as DNA, the CDR3 is TGTGCCAGCAGTTCGTTAACTGGAAACACCATATATTTT.

This clone came up a few times. The chain joins TRBV27 to TRBJ2-7; a possible D gene is TRBD2 (5 bases). The germline CDR1 and CDR2 sequences are MNHEY and SMNVEV (reference sequence). The V end lost 3 bases, the J end lost 4 bases, and 16 bases lay between the germline ends. This CDR3 is 15 amino acids long. The CDR3 loop is CASSFEGRLGYEQYF. As DNA, the CDR3 is TGTGCCAGCAGTTTTGAGGGCCGTTTGGGTTACGAGCAGTACTTC.

This chain uses TRBV19 with TRBJ1-2; 9 nucleotides match TRBD1. Germline-derived CDR1 and CDR2 are LNHDA and SQIVND (reference sequence). The CDR3 runs 16 residues. CDR3 nucleotide sequence: TGTGCAACCAAGTATAAGGGGACAGGGTCGCCCTATGGCTACACCTTC. Translating gives CATKYKGTGSPYGYTF.